This T cell receptor beta chain was recovered during a study of blood T cell repertoires in COVID-19. Study-wide context: From the United States, Italy and Spain came samples of acute and convalescent COVID-19.

CDR3 length: 13 amino acids. CDR1 and CDR2 from the germline V gene are MNHEY and SMNVEV (reference sequence). Trimming pared 1 base from V and 1 base from J, leaving 4 bases between. Here immunoSEQ multiplex PCR was the method, and the copy in TCRdb shows in-frame clones only, minus some. The repertoire holds 13,000 or so clones, with 90% as singletons. This chain uses TRBV27 with TRBJ1-1; no reliable D call. The sample taken for sequencing was peripheral blood. This receptor was taken from a human donor with active COVID-19. The donor label of this sample is uncertain. Here the CDR3 DNA reads TGTGCCAGCAGTTTATTAAAGAACACTGAAGCTTTCTTT. Encoded protein: CASSLLKNTEAFF.